This T cell receptor beta chain was sequenced during a study of Ad26.COV2.S vaccination and SARS-CoV-2 variants. Treatment in this sample: 19 received Ad26.COV2.S at low or high dose, single or two shots; about 5 received placebo; per-sample allocation not given. Day 63 following the first vaccine or placebo injection was when the samples were taken. Data came from immunoSEQ multiplex PCR; TCRdb stores just in-frame clones and leaves some out. The table records 380,000 or so clones, 86% of them present only once. Trimming shortened V by 4 bases and J by 13 bases, and 18 bases separated the two germline ends. This CDR3 comprises 13 residues. Germline CDR1 and CDR2: SGDLS and YYNGEE.

This receptor was obtained from a person between 18 and 60 years old who received the Ad26.COV2.S COVID-19 vaccine or a placebo. The sequencing here drew on peripheral blood, taken in a trial of Ad26.COV2.S vaccine versus placebo. The chain is built from TRBV9 and TRBJ2-1; D not certain. The CDR3 DNA is TGTGCCAGCAGCCCCTCTCGGTTAACGGGTCAGTTCTTC. Translated, it gives CASSPSRLTGQFF.